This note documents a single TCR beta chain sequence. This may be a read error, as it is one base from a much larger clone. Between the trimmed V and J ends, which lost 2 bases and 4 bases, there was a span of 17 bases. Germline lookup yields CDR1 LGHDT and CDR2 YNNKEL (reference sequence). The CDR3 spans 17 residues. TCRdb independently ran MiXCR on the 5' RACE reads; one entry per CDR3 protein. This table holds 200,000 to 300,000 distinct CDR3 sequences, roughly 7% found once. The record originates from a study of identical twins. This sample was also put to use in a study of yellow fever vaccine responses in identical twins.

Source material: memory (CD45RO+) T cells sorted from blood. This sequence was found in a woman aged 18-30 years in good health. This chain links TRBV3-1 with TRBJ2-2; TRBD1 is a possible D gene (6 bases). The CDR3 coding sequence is TGTGCCAGCAGCCAACTGGGGGCTGGGGCGAGCACCGGGGAGCTGTTTTTT. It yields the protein CASSQLGAGASTGELFF. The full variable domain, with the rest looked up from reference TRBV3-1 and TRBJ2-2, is DTAVSQTPKYLVTQMGNDKSIKCEQNLGHDTMYWYKQDSKKFLKIMFSYNNKELIINETVPNRFSPKSPDKAHLNLHINSLELGDSAVYFCASSQLGAGASTGELFFGEGSRLTVL.